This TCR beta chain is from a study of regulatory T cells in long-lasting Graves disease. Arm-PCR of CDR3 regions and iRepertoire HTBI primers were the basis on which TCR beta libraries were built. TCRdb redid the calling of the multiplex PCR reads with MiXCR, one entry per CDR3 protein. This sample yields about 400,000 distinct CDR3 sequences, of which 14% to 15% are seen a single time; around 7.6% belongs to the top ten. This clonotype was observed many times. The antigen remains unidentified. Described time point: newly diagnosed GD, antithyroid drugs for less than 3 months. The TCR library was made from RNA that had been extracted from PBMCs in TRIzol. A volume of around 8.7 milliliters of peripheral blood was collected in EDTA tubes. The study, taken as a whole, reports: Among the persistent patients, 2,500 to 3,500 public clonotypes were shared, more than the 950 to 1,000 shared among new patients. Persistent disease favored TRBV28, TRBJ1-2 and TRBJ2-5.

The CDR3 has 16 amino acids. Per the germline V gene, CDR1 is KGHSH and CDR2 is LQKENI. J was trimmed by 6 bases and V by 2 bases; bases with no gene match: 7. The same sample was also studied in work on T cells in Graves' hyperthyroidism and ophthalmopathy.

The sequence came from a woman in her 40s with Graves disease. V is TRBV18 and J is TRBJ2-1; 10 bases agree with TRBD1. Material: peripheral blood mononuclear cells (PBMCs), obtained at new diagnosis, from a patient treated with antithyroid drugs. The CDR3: CASSPWGQGSVNEQFF. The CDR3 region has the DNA TGTGCCAGCTCACCATGGGGACAGGGGAGTGTCAATGAGCAGTTCTTC.